These T cell receptor beta chains were read from a single sample in a study of tumor-infiltrating lymphocytes in localized non-small cell lung cancer. Profiled with immunoSEQ multiplex PCR; TCRdb holds only in-frame clones, not every one. The sample holds about 12,000 clones; around 84% are singletons and the top ten take roughly 8.9%. Sequenced sample: lung tumor tissue. Source of these receptors: a human donor with non-small cell lung cancer. CDR3s include the opening cysteine and the closing phenylalanine or tryptophan. A D gene is named only where the DNA matches it firmly. Size is stated for part of the rows, as once, few or many counts, or as a class when the clone is expanded.

len	abundance	v_gene	j_gene	d_gene	CDR3aa	CDR3nt
16	.	TRBV5-6	TRBJ2-1	.	CASSWGLGGKYNEQFF	TGTGCCAGCAGCTGGGGTTTAGGGGGGAAATACAATGAGCAGTTCTTC
16	.	TRBV5-5	TRBJ1-3	.	CASSLGRSSSGNTIYF	TGTGCCAGCAGCTTGGGCAGATCAAGCTCTGGAAACACCATATATTTT
10	.	TRBV30	TRBJ2-1	.	CAWGDNEQFF	TGTGCCTGGGGTGACAATGAGCAGTTCTTC
12	.	TRBV5-1	TRBJ1-2	TRBD1	CASSLGQGGYTF	TGCGCCAGCAGCTTGGGACAGGGTGGCTACACCTTC
13	.	TRBV19	TRBJ2-6	.	CASRGSGANVLTF	TGTGCCAGCAGGGGCTCTGGGGCCAACGTCCTGACTTTC
18	.	TRBV27	TRBJ2-5	TRBD1	CASSFGRNPGQGGETQYF	TGTGCCAGCAGTTTTGGACGCAACCCGGGACAGGGTGGGGAGACCCAGTACTTC
18	.	TRBV19	TRBJ2-5	.	CASSIRAPWTGEKETQYF	TGTGCCAGTAGTATCAGGGCGCCATGGACGGGAGAAAAAGAGACCCAGTACTTC
21	once	TRBV4-2	TRBJ2-7	TRBD2	CASSQAGTSGRNVLVAREQYF	TGTGCCAGCAGCCAAGCCGGGACTAGCGGGAGGAACGTATTAGTAGCTCGCGAGCAGTACTTC
14	.	TRBV18	TRBJ2-2	.	CASSPRSSAGELFF	TGTGCCAGCTCACCACGGTCCTCGGCCGGGGAGCTGTTTTTT
14	.	TRBV10-1	TRBJ2-3	TRBD2	CASSESTSGTTQYF	TGCGCCAGCAGTGAGTCTACTAGCGGGACCACGCAGTATTTT
15	.	TRBV28	TRBJ2-3	TRBD2	CASSLAGEKADTQYF	TGTGCCAGCAGCCTAGCGGGAGAGAAAGCAGATACGCAGTATTTT
14	.	TRBV7-2	TRBJ2-3	.	CASSFGGSTDTQYF	TGTGCCAGCAGCTTCGGGGGAAGCACAGATACGCAGTATTTT
15	.	TRBV28	TRBJ1-2	.	CASSGGLVGVGGYTF	TGTGCCAGCAGCGGCGGGTTAGTTGGGGTGGGCGGCTACACCTTC
14	.	TRBV29-1	TRBJ2-7	.	CSVSGTDSSYEQYF	TGCAGCGTTTCCGGGACGGACAGCTCCTACGAGCAGTACTTC
13	.	TRBV5-6	TRBJ2-7	TRBD1	CASSLQGAYEQYF	TGTGCCAGCAGCTTACAGGGGGCCTACGAGCAGTACTTC
13	once	TRBV5-1	TRBJ2-2	.	CASSLGRSGELFF	TGCGCCAGCAGCTTGGGCAGGAGCGGGGAGCTGTTTTTT
14	.	TRBV9	TRBJ2-5	.	CASSAGIVQETQYF	TGTGCCAGCAGCGCTGGGATCGTCCAAGAGACCCAGTACTTC
10	.	TRBV19	TRBJ1-5	.	CASWVQPQHF	TGTGCCAGTTGGGTCCAGCCCCAGCATTTT
12	.	TRBV7-2	TRBJ2-1	.	CASSLPHNEQFF	TGTGCCAGCAGCTTACCGCACAATGAGCAGTTCTTC
17	.	TRBV10-2	TRBJ1-1	TRBD1	CASSDRSRAGGDTEAFF	TGCGCCAGCAGTGACAGGTCGAGGGCAGGGGGAGACACTGAAGCTTTCTTT
14	once	TRBV28	TRBJ1-5	.	CASSLLQGSQPQHF	TGTGCCAGCAGTTTACTACAGGGAAGTCAGCCCCAGCATTTT
14	.	TRBV5-1	TRBJ2-2	.	CASKTTINTGELFF	TGCGCCAGCAAAACTACCATTAACACCGGGGAGCTGTTTTTT
15	.	TRBV7-6	TRBJ2-5	.	CASSSLTRNQETQYF	TGTGCCAGCAGCTCCTTGACTAGAAACCAAGAGACCCAGTACTTC
19	.	TRBV21-1	TRBJ2-1	.	CASISWGQGALPGDNEQFF	.
17	.	TRBV5-1	TRBJ2-3	TRBD2	CASSLGTTLAATDTQYF	TGCGCCAGCAGCTTGGGGACCACGCTAGCGGCCACAGATACGCAGTATTTT
12	.	TRBV30	TRBJ1-2	TRBD1	CASRGFLYGYTF	TGTGCCTCCAGGGGGTTTCTCTATGGCTACACCTTC
15	.	TRBV5-1	TRBJ2-7	TRBD2	CASSFSGSGAYEQYF	TGCGCCAGCAGTTTCAGCGGGAGCGGGGCCTACGAGCAGTACTTC
15	few	TRBV5-1	TRBJ2-5	TRBD1	CASSPGTGLQETQYF	TGCGCCAGCAGCCCAGGGACAGGCCTCCAAGAGACCCAGTACTTC
14	.	TRBV6-1	TRBJ2-7	.	CASTQGGGSDEQYF	TGTGCCAGCACTCAAGGGGGGGGCAGCGACGAGCAGTACTTC
18	.	TRBV7-9	TRBJ2-7	TRBD1	CASSLETSATGVRGEQYF	TGTGCCAGCAGCCTAGAAACTTCCGCGACAGGGGTCCGAGGCGAGCAGTACTTC
13	.	TRBV15	TRBJ1-5	.	CATSRESNQPQHF	TGTGCCACCAGCAGAGAGAGCAATCAGCCCCAGCATTTT
14	.	TRBV28	TRBJ2-1	.	CASSLGSRVGEQFF	TGTGCCAGCAGTCTTGGAAGCAGGGTGGGTGAGCAGTTCTTC
14	.	TRBV27	TRBJ2-7	.	CASSLTSGSYEQYF	TGTGCCAGCAGTTTAACGAGTGGCTCCTACGAGCAGTACTTC
15	once	TRBV2	TRBJ2-5	.	CASSEEETGRETQYF	TGTGCCAGCAGTGAAGAGGAGACAGGAAGGGAGACCCAGTACTTC
15	few	TRBV19	TRBJ2-1	.	CASSIDGSIYNEQFF	TGTGCCAGTAGTATTGACGGGAGTATCTACAATGAGCAGTTCTTC
15	.	TRBV11-2	TRBJ2-3	.	CASSFREGGTDTQYF	TGTGCCAGCAGCTTCAGGGAGGGGGGGACAGATACGCAGTATTTT
13	.	TRBV28	TRBJ1-1	.	CASSLRGNTEAFF	TGTGCCAGCAGTTTGCGAGGGAACACTGAAGCTTTCTTT
17	.	TRBV29-1	TRBJ2-3	TRBD1	CSVGTGIIVNSTDTQYF	TGCAGCGTTGGGACAGGGATTATCGTTAACAGCACAGATACGCAGTATTTT